These 15 T cell receptor beta chains came from one sample sequenced in a study of blood T cell repertoires in COVID-19. Produced via immunoSEQ multiplex PCR; TCRdb's table is partial and in-frame only. The sample includes 200,000 to 250,000 clones, under 85% of them seen just once. The sequenced material came from peripheral blood. Source of these receptors: a woman under 40 with COVID-19, enrolled during active disease.

The chain recombines TRBV30 with TRBJ2-1; 7 bases are shared with TRBD2. Germline V lookup: CDR1 GTSNPN, CDR2 SVGIG (reference sequence). This CDR3 spans 15 amino acids. The J segment lost 9 bases and the V segment lost 3 bases, leaving 14 bases of the junction unmatched. The CDR3 DNA sequence: TGTGCCTGGAGCGGGGAGGGCCCCAGGTATGGTGAGCAGTTCTTC. Translating gives CAWSGEGPRYGEQFF.

The chain is built from TRBV19 and TRBJ2-2, with 8 bases lining up with TRBD2. The CDR3 sequence is 16 residues long. Per the germline V gene, CDR1 is LNHDA and CDR2 is SQIVND (reference sequence). V lost 4 bases and J lost 1; bases outside the gene matches: 5. As DNA, the CDR3 is TGTGCCAGTAGTACCAGCGGGGGCCTGAACACCGGGGAGCTGTTTTTT. Translated, it gives CASSTSGGLNTGELFF.

This clone appeared a few times. V usage is TRBV5-1 and J usage is TRBJ1-2; D not certain. Germline V CDR1 and CDR2: SGHRS, YFSETQ. V shed 5 bases and J shed 0 bases, with 11 bases lying between them. The CDR3 is made up of 14 amino acids. CDR3 DNA: TGCGCCAGCAGGCTCACCGAGACTAACTATGGCTACACCTTC. Amino acid sequence: CASRLTETNYGYTF.

CDR3 DNA: TGTGCCAGCAGTGAAGCGCTCCGACAGTCTATCTATGGCTACACCTTC. Its translation is CASSEALRQSIYGYTF. The chain employs TRBV2 and TRBJ1-2; D might be TRBD1 (5 bases). The germline V and J ends were trimmed by 0 bases and 4 bases, with 15 bases remaining between them. Germline values: CDR1 SNHLY, CDR2 FYNNEI. The CDR3 sequence is 16 residues long.

The gene calls are TRBV7-2 and TRBJ1-2; 9 nucleotides align to TRBD1. The CDR3 has 15 residues. Germline V lookup: CDR1 SGHTA, CDR2 FQGNSA. V dropped 5 bases and J dropped 5; count of bases not matched to a gene: 9. CDR3 in DNA: TGTGCCAGCAGCAGGGACAGGGTCCTTGGGTATGGCTACACCTTC. Amino acid sequence: CASSRDRVLGYGYTF.

This chain uses TRBV5-1 with TRBJ2-7, with 7 nucleotides matching TRBD1. The V gene end was trimmed by 0 bases and the J gene end by 5 bases; junction bases not matched to a gene: 17. Germline V gene lookup returns CDR1 SGHRS and CDR2 YFSETQ. The CDR3 runs to 18 residues. CDR3 in DNA: TGCGCCAGCAGCTTGGCTCTACTCACGAACAGGGGCAGACACGAGCAGTACTTC. Its translation: CASSLALLTNRGRHEQYF.

The chain carries TRBV11-2 and TRBJ2-7; perhaps TRBD2 as D (7 bases). The germline V gene has CDR1 SGHAT and CDR2 FQNNGV. Trimming cost V 7 bases and J 6 bases, with 19 bases left between them. There are 14 residues in the CDR3. The DNA of the CDR3 is TGTGCCAGCACCCCAGGGGTAGCGGGCTTCGAGCAGTACTTC. It yields the protein CASTPGVAGFEQYF.

V and J are TRBV7-9 and TRBJ2-7, with a possible D match to TRBD1 (6 bases). CDR1 SEHNR and CDR2 FQNEAQ come from the germline V gene (reference sequence). The germline V and J ends were trimmed by 7 bases and 3 bases, with 16 bases remaining between them. The CDR3 covers 14 residues. CDR3 sequence: CASIARDTNYEQYF. CDR3 in DNA: TGTGCCAGCATCGCCCGGGACACCAACTACGAGCAGTACTTC.

The chain links TRBV7-9 to TRBJ1-4; 9 bases line up with TRBD1. This CDR3 has 15 amino acids. Trimming took 5 bases from V and 7 from J; bases not matched to a gene: 8. CDR1 SEHNR and CDR2 FQNEAQ come from the germline V gene (reference sequence). The CDR3 nucleotides read TGTGCCAGCAGCCTAACAACAGGGGGCAGTGAAAAACTGTTTTTT. It translates to CASSLTTGGSEKLFF.

This chain joins TRBV28 and TRBJ2-7; a weak D match, TRBD2 (6 bases). Germline V gene lookup returns CDR1 MDHEN and CDR2 SYDVKM. The CDR3 covers 14 residues. V was clipped by 3 bases and J by 4 bases, with 13 bases between them. CDR3 nucleotides: TGTGCCAGCAGTTTGGGCGGGACCTTATACGAGCAGTACTTC. Translating gives CASSLGGTLYEQYF.

The chain combines TRBV28 with TRBJ2-1; maybe TRBD2 (6 bases). Trimming removed 5 bases at V and 9 bases at J, with 14 bases between. There are 13 residues in the CDR3. Germline values: CDR1 MDHEN, CDR2 SYDVKM. CDR3 in DNA: TGTGCCAGCAGTACTAGCTCTTCCTTTGAGCAGTTCTTC. It specifies CASSTSSSFEQFF. Full variable domain (missing parts from reference TRBV28 and TRBJ2-1): DVKVTQSSRYLVKRTGEKVFLECVQDMDHENMFWYRQDPGLGLRLIYFSYDVKMKEKGDIPEGYSVSREKKERFSLILESASTNQTSMYLCASSTSSSFEQFFGPGTRLTVL.

The chain has TRBV6-4 and TRBJ1-1, with D possibly matching TRBD1 (6 bases). V was clipped by 10 bases and J by 4 bases, with 19 bases between them. Germline assignment: CDR1 MRHNA and CDR2 SNTAGT. The CDR3 has 14 amino acids. This CDR3 reads CATLDGGMGTEAFF. CDR3 DNA sequence: TGTGCCACCCTTGATGGGGGCATGGGCACTGAAGCTTTCTTT.

The V call is TRBV27, the J call TRBJ1-2, with 9 bases lining up with TRBD1. The length of the CDR3 is 16 residues. Unmatched junction bases numbered 11, after V lost 6 bases and J lost 3 bases. CDR1 is MNHEY and CDR2 is SMNVEV in the germline V gene (reference sequence). The CDR3 here is CASSSARTGDDYGYTF. Written as DNA, the CDR3 is TGTGCCAGCAGCTCGGCTAGGACAGGGGATGACTATGGCTACACCTTC.

The chain links TRBV12-3 or TRBV12-4 to TRBJ1-2; a possible D gene is TRBD1 (6 bases). Trimming shortened V by 6 bases and J by 8 bases, and 16 bases separated the two germline ends. This CDR3 spans 13 amino acids. The CDR3 reads CASSPGQALGYTF. DNA of the CDR3: TGTGCCAGCAGCCCGGGACAAGCCTTAGGCTACACCTTC.

This chain uses TRBV29-1 with TRBJ2-3, with 7 bases matching TRBD2. Germline CDR1 and CDR2: SQVTM and ANQGSEA. The CDR3 is 14 amino acids. V was pared by 7 bases and J by 0 bases, with 7 bases of the junction left unmatched. The CDR3 region is CSERDYSSTDTQYF. The CDR3 nucleotides are TGCAGCGAGCGGGACTACTCTAGCACAGATACGCAGTATTTT.